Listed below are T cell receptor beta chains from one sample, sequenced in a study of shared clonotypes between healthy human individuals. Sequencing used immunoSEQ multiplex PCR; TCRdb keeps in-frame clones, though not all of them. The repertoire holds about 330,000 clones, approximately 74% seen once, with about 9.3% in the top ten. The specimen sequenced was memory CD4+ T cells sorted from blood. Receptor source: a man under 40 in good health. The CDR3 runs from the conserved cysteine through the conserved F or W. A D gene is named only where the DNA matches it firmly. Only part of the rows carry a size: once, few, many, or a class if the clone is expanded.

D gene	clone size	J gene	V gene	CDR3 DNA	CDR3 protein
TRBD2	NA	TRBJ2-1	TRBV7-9	TGTGCCAGCAGCTTGGGACTAGCAACTTTCAATGAGCAGTTCTTC	CASSLGLATFNEQFF
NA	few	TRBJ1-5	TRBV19	TGTGCCAGTAGTATTACGTCAGGGAGGATCAATCAGCCCCAGCATTTT	CASSITSGRINQPQHF
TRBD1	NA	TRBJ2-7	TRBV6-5	TGTGCCAGCAGTCTCCGGGACAGCCCCTACGAGCAGTACTTC	CASSLRDSPYEQYF
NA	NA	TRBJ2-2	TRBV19	TGTGCCAGTAGTATGACGGATACGAACACCGGGGAGCTGTTTTTT	CASSMTDTNTGELFF
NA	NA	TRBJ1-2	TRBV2	TGTGCCACAGAGTCAGCCGCGACAGCTAACTATGGCTACACCTTC	CATESAATANYGYTF
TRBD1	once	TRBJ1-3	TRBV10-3	TGTGCCATCACTGACAGGGATGGAAACACCATATATTTT	CAITDRDGNTIYF
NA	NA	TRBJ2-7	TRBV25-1	TGTGCCAGCAGTGCTAAAGGGACGGAGAGCTCCTACGAGCAGTACTTC	CASSAKGTESSYEQYF
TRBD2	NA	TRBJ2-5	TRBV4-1	TGCGCCAGCAGCCAAGACCCTAGAGCAGCGGGAGACCAAGAGACCCAGTACTTC	CASSQDPRAAGDQETQYF
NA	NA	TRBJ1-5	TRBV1	TGCACCAGCAGCCAAGCTAGGGGATTCCAGCCCCAGCATTTT	CTSSQARGFQPQHF
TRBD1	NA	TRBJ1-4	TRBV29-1	TGCAGCGTCTTCGACAGGGGGCTATTCGGTGAAAAACTGTTTTTT	CSVFDRGLFGEKLFF
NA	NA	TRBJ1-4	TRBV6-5	TGTGCCAGCAGCCGCCAAGCAACTAATGAAAAACTGTTTTTT	CASSRQATNEKLFF
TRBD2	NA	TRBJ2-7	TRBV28	TGTGCCAGCAGAGAAGCGGGACTTACCTACGAGCAGTACTTC	CASREAGLTYEQYF
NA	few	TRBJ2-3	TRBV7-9	TGTGCCAGCAGCTTCGGTGGAGGGTCCACAGATACGCAGTATTTT	CASSFGGGSTDTQYF
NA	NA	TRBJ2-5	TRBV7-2	TGTGCCAGCAGCTTCGTGGGGAGCAGCAAATGGGAGACCCAGTACTTC	CASSFVGSSKWETQYF
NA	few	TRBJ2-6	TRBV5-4	TGTGCCAGCAGGTCCGGGATCTCTGGGGCCAACGTCCTGACTTTC	CASRSGISGANVLTF
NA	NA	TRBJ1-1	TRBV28	TGTGCCAGCAGTTGGTTTACTGAAGCTTTCTTT	CASSWFTEAFF
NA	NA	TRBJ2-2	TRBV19	TGTGCCAGTAAGGGCGGGAGCTTCAGGGGAACCGGGGAGCTGTTTTTT	CASKGGSFRGTGELFF
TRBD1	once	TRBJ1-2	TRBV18	TGTGCCGGCTCACCACTGTCCGAGTGGACAGGGGGCAAGGAGGTCTATGGCTACACCTTC	CAGSPLSEWTGGKEVYGYTF
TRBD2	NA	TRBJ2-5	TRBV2	TGTGCCAGCCCTAATCCGGGACTAGCAAGAGAGACCCAGTACTTC	CASPNPGLARETQYF
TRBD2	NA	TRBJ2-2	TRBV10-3	TGTGCCATCAGTGGACCCCGGAGCGGGAGTACCGGGGAGCTGTTTTTT	CAISGPRSGSTGELFF
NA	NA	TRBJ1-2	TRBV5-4	TGTGCCAGCAGCCTGCGGGGGGATCAGAGCTATGGCTACACCTTC	CASSLRGDQSYGYTF
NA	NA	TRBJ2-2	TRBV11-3	TGTGCCAGCAGCCCCTATAATAGCGGGGAGCTGTTTTTT	CASSPYNSGELFF
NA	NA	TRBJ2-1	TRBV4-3	TGCGCCAGCAGCCAAGATGCCCTTAAATTGAGGGCTGAGCAGTTCTTC	CASSQDALKLRAEQFF
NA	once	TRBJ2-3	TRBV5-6	TGTGCCAGCAGCTTGGCTGTGCAGGGCCCGCAGTATTTT	CASSLAVQGPQYF
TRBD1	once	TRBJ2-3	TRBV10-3	TGTGCCATCAGTACAGGGGGGAACACAGATACGCAGTATTTT	CAISTGGNTDTQYF
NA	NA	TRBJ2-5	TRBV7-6	TGTGCCAGCAGCTTGATCCAAGAGACCCAGTACTTC	CASSLIQETQYF
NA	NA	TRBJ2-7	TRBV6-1	TGTGCCAGCAGTGAAGCGGGCAAGCGCTACGAGCAGTACTTC	CASSEAGKRYEQYF
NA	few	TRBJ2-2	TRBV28	TGTGCCAGCAGCCGAACGACAGAGAACACCGGGGAGCTGTTTTTT	CASSRTTENTGELFF
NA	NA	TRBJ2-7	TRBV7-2	TGTGCCAGCAGCTTAAGAAGGGACCGCTCCCTTGAGCAGTACTTC	CASSLRRDRSLEQYF
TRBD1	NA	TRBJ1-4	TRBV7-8	TGTGCCAGCAGCCAGGGACAGAAGAATGAAAAACTGTTTTTT	CASSQGQKNEKLFF
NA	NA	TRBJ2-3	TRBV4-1	TGCGCCAGCAGCCAAGCCAGGGAAAATACGCAGTATTTT	CASSQARENTQYF
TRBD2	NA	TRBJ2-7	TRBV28	TGTGCCAGCAGTTTGTCTGTACCACTAGCGGGAATCCTGTCCTACGAGCAGTACTTC	CASSLSVPLAGILSYEQYF
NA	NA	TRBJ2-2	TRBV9	TGTGCCAGCAGCCCAAACTCCTTAAACACCGGGGAGCTGTTTTTT	CASSPNSLNTGELFF
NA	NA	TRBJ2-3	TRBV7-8	TGTGCCAGCAGCACCGGACCGAACACAGATACGCAGTATTTT	CASSTGPNTDTQYF
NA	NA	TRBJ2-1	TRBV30	TGTGCCTCAGAAGACAGTGCCTTCGGGCAGTTCTTC	CASEDSAFGQFF
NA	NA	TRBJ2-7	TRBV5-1	TGCGCCAGCAGCCCCGCACAAGGGGGGGGCGAGCAGTACTTC	CASSPAQGGGEQYF
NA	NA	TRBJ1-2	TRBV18	TGTGCCAGCGACCAAGGGGGAGTCCGGGGCTACACCTTC	CASDQGGVRGYTF
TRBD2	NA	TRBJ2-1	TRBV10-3	TGTGCCATCAGTGAGCCTGGGACTAGCGGGAGGACGAGCTCCTACAATGAGCAGTTCTTC	CAISEPGTSGRTSSYNEQFF
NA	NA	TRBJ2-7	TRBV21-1	TGTGCCAGCAGTTTCCGGGACAACTCCTACGAGCAGTACTTC	CASSFRDNSYEQYF
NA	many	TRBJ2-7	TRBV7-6	TGTGCCAGCAGCTCGGGGGCAGGGTACGAGCAGTACTTC	CASSSGAGYEQYF
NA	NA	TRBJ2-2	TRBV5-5	TGTGCCAGCAGCCTCGACTGGGGAAGCGGGGAGCTGTTTTTT	CASSLDWGSGELFF
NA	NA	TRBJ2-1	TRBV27	TGTGCCAGCAGAGGGCTAGCCGGGATGCGGGATGAGCAGTTCTTC	CASRGLAGMRDEQFF
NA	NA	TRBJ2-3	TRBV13	TGTGCCAGCAGCAGTCAAACCGGGACTGGAATCTTGCTGGATACGCAGTATTTT	CASSSQTGTGILLDTQYF
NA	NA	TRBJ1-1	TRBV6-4	TGTGCCAGCAGTGATGGTGCTGAAGCTTTCTTT	CASSDGAEAFF
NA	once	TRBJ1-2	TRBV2	TGTGCCAGCAGTGGCGGCGCCCCGAGCTATGGCTACACCTTC	CASSGGAPSYGYTF
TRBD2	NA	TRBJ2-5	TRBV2	TGTGCCAGCAGTGAAATGGGGGGGCAAGAGACCCAGTACTTC	CASSEMGGQETQYF
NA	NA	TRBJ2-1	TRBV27	TGTGCCAGCAGTCGTGAAAGTGAGCAGTTCTTC	CASSRESEQFF
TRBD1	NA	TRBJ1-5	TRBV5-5	TGTGCCAGCAGCGGGACAGGGGAATCGAGCAATCAGCCCCAGCATTTT	CASSGTGESSNQPQHF
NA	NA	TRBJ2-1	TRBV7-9	TGTGCCAGCAGTTCCCCTAATGAGCAGTTCTTC	CASSSPNEQFF
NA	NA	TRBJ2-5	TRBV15	TGTGCCACCAGCAGACCGGACTTCCAAGAGACCCAGTACTTC	CATSRPDFQETQYF